These T cell receptor beta chains were read from a single sample in a study of blood T cell repertoires in COVID-19. Only in-frame clones appear in the TCRdb table, and some are missing; sequencing was by immunoSEQ multiplex PCR. The table has a few hundred thousand clones, about 89% seen once. The sample was PBMCs or T cells enriched from blood (not recorded which). The receptors come from a man aged 35 to 55 who had recovered from COVID-19. CDR3s include the opening cysteine and the closing phenylalanine or tryptophan. A D gene is named only where the DNA matches it firmly. Size is omitted from some rows. Given values are once, few, many or a class for expanded clones.

>NA|TRBV15|TRBJ2-7|NA
CATSRASQYYEQYF
TGTGCCACCAGCAGAGCGTCCCAGTACTACGAGCAGTACTTC
>NA|TRBV7-9|TRBJ2-5|NA
CASSDRGQQETQYF
TGTGCCAGCAGCGACCGAGGACAGCAAGAGACCCAGTACTTC
>NA|TRBV5-1|TRBJ2-2|NA
CASTNIMNTGELFF
TGCGCCAGCACGAACATAATGAACACCGGGGAGCTGTTTTTT
>NA|TRBV18|TRBJ1-1|NA
CASSPGYELVWANTEAFF
TGTGCCAGCTCACCAGGGTACGAGTTGGTGTGGGCGAACACTGAAGCTTTCTTT
>NA|TRBV7-8|TRBJ2-2|TRBD2
CASSLTGTINTGELFF
TGTGCCAGCAGCTTGACCGGGACTATTAACACCGGGGAGCTGTTTTTT
>NA|TRBV7-2|TRBJ2-3|TRBD2
CASSLVLAGGADTQYF
TGTGCCAGCAGCTTAGTGCTAGCGGGGGGCGCAGATACGCAGTATTTT
>NA|TRBV29-1|TRBJ2-5|NA
CSVGQNQETQYF
TGCAGCGTTGGACAGAACCAAGAGACCCAGTACTTC
>NA|TRBV21-1|TRBJ1-5|NA
CASSKGFGGQPNQPQHF
TGTGCCAGCAGCAAAGGTTTTGGGGGACAGCCCAATCAGCCCCAGCATTTT
>NA|TRBV7-2|TRBJ2-7|NA
CASSLGTSIDEQYF
TGTGCCAGCAGCTTAGGAACTAGTATCGACGAGCAGTACTTC
>NA|TRBV14|TRBJ1-4|NA
CASSQAGSMNEKLFF
TGTGCCAGCAGCCAAGCGGGGAGCATGAATGAAAAACTGTTTTTT
>NA|TRBV6-5|TRBJ1-1|TRBD1
CASSRGLNTEAFF
TGTGCCAGCAGTAGGGGGCTAAACACTGAAGCTTTCTTT
>NA|TRBV19|TRBJ2-1|TRBD2
CASRHSGGDEQFF
TGTGCCAGTAGACATTCGGGGGGAGATGAGCAGTTCTTC
>once|TRBV9|TRBJ1-2|NA
CASSVVPYPSPGNGYTF
TGTGCCAGCAGCGTAGTTCCGTACCCATCCCCAGGGAATGGCTACACCTTC
>NA|TRBV4-1|TRBJ2-1|TRBD2
CASSQDRTSGSSSYNEQFF
TGCGCCAGCAGCCAAGATCGGACTAGCGGGAGTTCCTCCTACAATGAGCAGTTCTTC
>NA|TRBV19|TRBJ2-7|NA
CASSYLGSVEQYF
TGTGCCAGTAGTTATCTGGGCTCGGTTGAGCAGTACTTC
>NA|TRBV27|TRBJ1-4|TRBD1
CASSRSGTGEKLFF
TGTGCCAGCTCCAGATCCGGGACAGGGGAAAAACTGTTTTTT
>NA|TRBV10-3|TRBJ2-7|NA
CAISGPTGGSYEQYF
TGTGCCATCAGTGGGCCCACCGGGGGATCCTACGAGCAGTACTTC
>NA|TRBV7-2|TRBJ1-3|TRBD1
CASSFTDRGYTIYF
TGTGCCAGCAGCTTTACGGACAGGGGTTACACCATATATTTT